There are a few counts of the clone carrying this TCR beta chain. No antigen is known for it. These data originate in a study of blood T cells in healthy people across ages. Study-level results: Age showed a roughly linear inverse relationship with TCR beta diversity per million T cells.

The use of a sample-barcoded 5' primer and a J-beta primer mix characterized a second PCR of about 7 to 12 cycles. TCRdb redid the calling of the 5' RACE reads with MiXCR, one entry per CDR3 protein. The sample has some 800,000 distinct CDR3 sequences, around a quarter seen once; the top ten hold under 4.5%. CDR3 size: 14 residues. Germline-derived CDR1 and CDR2 are SNHLY and FYNNEI. These data also featured in a second study, about T cells of mothers and their children. From that second work: Samples were provided by three healthy Caucasian mothers and their six children.

Sequencing used blood. The TCR sequence derives from a boy between 10 and 17 years old in good health. The V call is TRBV2, the J call TRBJ2-1; weak D call: TRBD1 (5 bases). The J call is doubtful: the DNA matches TRBJ2-7 better. CDR3 residues: CASRKEDTSYEQYF. CDR3 nucleotide sequence: TGTGCCAGCAGGAAAGAGGACACGAGCTACGAGCAGTACTTC.